This T cell receptor beta chain was captured in a study of low-dose radiotherapy and immunotherapy resistance in tumors. Study-level background: The regimen for patients comprised intravenous nivolumab 240 mg every two weeks plus intravenous ipilimumab 1 mg/kg every six weeks. On cycle 1 day 1, patients started four cycles of oral aspirin 300 mg daily.

This clonotype is labeled as medium-sized. This CDR3 region has 15 residues. Germline loops: CDR1 SGHDN, CDR2 FVKESK. Between the trimmed V and J ends, which lost 3 bases and 4 bases, there was a span of 13 bases. Primers used for first-strand cDNA, a TRAV- and TRBV-specific set, covered both alpha and beta chains. Amplification of TCRs used a constant-region primer and V-primer adapter for around 20 PCR cycles. TCRdb passed the reads through MiXCR, listing each CDR3 protein once. The sample lists tens of thousands of distinct CDR3 sequences, less than 30% seen once, with roughly a tenth in the top ten. Time point meaning: after trial treatment. Treatment defined: LDRT plus nivolumab, ipilimumab, low-dose cyclophosphamide and aspirin (RACIN trial). Donors, who were enrolled in a single-arm phase I dose-escalation trial, received nivolumab, ipilimumab, aspirin, low-dose cyclophosphamide and low-dose radiotherapy.

The receptor's source is a male donor with prostate cancer. The source material was PBMCs, sampled after low-dose radiotherapy plus immunotherapy. The chain carries TRBV14 and TRBJ2-1, with D possibly being TRBD1 (6 bases). DNA of the CDR3: TGTGCCAGCAGCCAGTTGGGGGCCTGGTACAATGAGCAGTTCTTC. It specifies CASSQLGAWYNEQFF.